A selection of T cell receptor beta chains follows, all from one sample in a study of early T cells in non-severe SARS-CoV-2 infection. Using its own MiXCR run on the 5' RACE reads, TCRdb lists one record per CDR3 protein. The table records 80,000 or so distinct CDR3 sequences, about a sixth of them present only once. The sample was whole blood. These receptors were obtained from an adult who was a healthcare worker with PCR-confirmed SARS-CoV-2 infection or an uninfected control (not recorded which). CDR3s include the opening cysteine and the closing phenylalanine or tryptophan. A D gene is named only where the DNA matches it firmly. Where a row states a size, it is once, few, many or the class of an expanded clone; other rows omit it.

TRBV7-6,few,TRBJ1-2,NA,TGTGCCAGCAGCCCCGGGCTCCCAGGAGGAAGCTATGGCTACACCTTC,CASSPGLPGGSYGYTF
TRBV12-3/TRBV12-4,NA,TRBJ2-7,NA,TGTGCCAGCAGTTTAGTCTTGGGCGCCTACGAGCAGTACTTC,CASSLVLGAYEQYF
TRBV11-2,NA,TRBJ2-7,NA,TGTGCCAGCAGCGCCCCCTACGAGCAGTACTTC,CASSAPYEQYF
TRBV4-3,medium-sized,TRBJ1-2,NA,TGCGCCAGCAGCCAAGAGGGCACGGTGGACTATGGCTACACCTTC,CASSQEGTVDYGYTF
TRBV19,few,TRBJ2-1,NA,TGTGCCAGCAATCAGGGACGCGGGTACAATGAGCAGTTCTTC,CASNQGRGYNEQFF
TRBV11-2,few,TRBJ1-6,TRBD1,TGTGCCAGCAGCTTAGTTCGGGACAGGCATAATTCACCCCTCCACTTT,CASSLVRDRHNSPLHF
TRBV27,many,TRBJ1-2,NA,TGTGCCAGCAGTAGGACAGTCCTCTATGGCTACACCTTC,CASSRTVLYGYTF
TRBV6-5,NA,TRBJ2-1,NA,TGTGCCAGCAGGGATCGACGGAATGAGCAGTTCTTC,CASRDRRNEQFF
TRBV5-1,NA,TRBJ2-4,TRBD2,TGCGCCAGCAGCCGCGGGACTAGCGGGACTCAAAACATTCAGTACTTC,CASSRGTSGTQNIQYF
TRBV20-1,few,TRBJ1-4,NA,TGCAGTGCTAGAGGGCAGCCTACAACTAATGAAAAACTGTTTTTT,CSARGQPTTNEKLFF
TRBV28,NA,TRBJ2-7,NA,TGTGCCAGCAGTTTCGGGAAAGGGGTTCACGAGCAGTACTTC,CASSFGKGVHEQYF
TRBV30,many,TRBJ1-2,NA,TGTGCCTGCTCTCACGGAGGGGTAAAGGGCTACACCTTC,CACSHGGVKGYTF
TRBV5-1,medium-sized,TRBJ2-1,TRBD2,TGCGCCAGCAGCTTTAGCGGGGGGGCCCCCAATGAGCAGTTCTTC,CASSFSGGAPNEQFF
TRBV18,NA,TRBJ2-5,TRBD2,TGTGCCAGCTCACCACCGGGACTAGCGGGGGAAGAGACCCAGTACTTC,CASSPPGLAGEETQYF
TRBV7-8,NA,TRBJ1-2,TRBD1,TGTGCCAGCAGCTTACAGGGGGCTTTTGGCTACACCTTC,CASSLQGAFGYTF
TRBV28,NA,TRBJ1-1,TRBD1,TGTGCCAGCAGTACGGATACCGACAGGGACACTGAAGCTTTCTTT,CASSTDTDRDTEAFF
TRBV12-3/TRBV12-4,NA,TRBJ2-3,TRBD2,TGTGCCAGCAGAGAACTAGCGGGGAGCACAGATACGCAGTATTTT,CASRELAGSTDTQYF
TRBV24-1,NA,TRBJ1-1,NA,TGTGCCACCAGGGGTTCAGGGCGTCCTGAAGCTTTCTTT,CATRGSGRPEAFF
TRBV7-9,few,TRBJ2-1,TRBD2,TGTGCCAGCAGCCTGACCGGGACTAGCGGGTACGAGCAGTTCTTC,CASSLTGTSGYEQFF
TRBV7-6,many,TRBJ2-2,NA,TGTGCCAGCAGCTTAGGGAGGGCGACCGGGGAGCTGTTTTTT,CASSLGRATGELFF
TRBV7-2,few,TRBJ1-4,TRBD1,TGTGCCAGCAGCGTCGACAGGGGTGAAAAACTGTTTTTT,CASSVDRGEKLFF
TRBV7-9,few,TRBJ2-7,TRBD1,TGTGCCAGCAGCTTAGGGACAGGGGCCTACGAGCAGTACTTC,CASSLGTGAYEQYF
TRBV28,NA,TRBJ1-1,NA,TGTGCCAGCAGTCCGACAGTATACACTCAAGCTTTCTTT,CASSPTVYTQAFF
TRBV5-1,NA,TRBJ2-1,NA,TGCGCCAGCAGCGCCTTAACTATTGGGCCTTACAATGAGCAGTTCTTC,CASSALTIGPYNEQFF
TRBV18,NA,TRBJ1-3,NA,TGTGCCAGCTCACCGTCGGGACCGGCAAACACCATATATTTT,CASSPSGPANTIYF
TRBV28,NA,TRBJ1-2,NA,TGTGCCAGCAGTTTATGGGGGAACAACTATGGCTACACCTTC,CASSLWGNNYGYTF
TRBV6-2/TRBV6-3,few,TRBJ2-1,TRBD2,TGTGCCAGCAGTCGACTAGCGGGGGGGCAGAATGAGCAGTTCTTC,CASSRLAGGQNEQFF
TRBV23-1,few,TRBJ2-5,NA,TGCGCCAGCAGTCAATCAGTCTGTCTCCAAGAGACCCAGTACTTC,CASSQSVCLQETQYF
TRBV13,NA,TRBJ2-5,NA,TGTGCCAGCAGCTTAGTTGTTTCCCCCGACCAAGAGACCCAGTACTTC,CASSLVVSPDQETQYF
TRBV6-2/TRBV6-3,many,TRBJ1-2,NA,TGTGCCAGCAGTGACGACGGATACTATGGCTACACCTTC,CASSDDGYYGYTF
TRBV7-3,few,TRBJ2-2,TRBD2,TGTGCCAGCAGCTTAACAGCTAGCGGGGGGACGAACACCGGGGAGCTGTTTTTT,CASSLTASGGTNTGELFF
TRBV4-3,NA,TRBJ1-4,NA,TGCGCCAGCAGCCAAGCCCCAGGAGCGACTAATGAAAAACTGTTTTTT,CASSQAPGATNEKLFF
TRBV11-3,NA,TRBJ2-1,TRBD1,TGTGCCAGCAGCTCCAGGGGGCAGAACTATGAGCAGTTCTTC,CASSSRGQNYEQFF
TRBV6-6,NA,TRBJ2-3,NA,TGTGCCAGCAGTTGGGCTGGGCTAGATACGCAGTATTTT,CASSWAGLDTQYF
TRBV12-3/TRBV12-4,NA,TRBJ2-7,NA,TGTGCCAGCAGTCACCGGCAATCCTCCTACGAGCAGTACTTC,CASSHRQSSYEQYF
TRBV27,once,TRBJ2-5,TRBD2,TGTGCCAGCAGTTTCTCAACTAGCGGGGGGGAAGAGACCCAGTACTTC,CASSFSTSGGEETQYF
TRBV29-1,NA,TRBJ1-1,TRBD1,TGCAGCGCTCAGGGGACAGCGAGGAAAGCTTTCTTT,CSAQGTARKAFF